These 16 T cell receptor beta chains came from one sample sequenced in a study of cytomegalovirus exposure and HLA in healthy donors. In the PCR, 60 Vbeta and 13 Jbeta primers were used. Produced via immunoSEQ multiplex PCR; TCRdb's table is partial and in-frame only. The profile shows 170,000 or so clones, more than 80% of them singletons. The sequencing input was PBMCs. These receptors were obtained from a young man in good health and CMV-seronegative.

The chain couples TRBV9 to TRBJ1-2; 10 nucleotides match TRBD1. With 3 bases clipped from V and 5 bases from J, the junction kept 7 bases outside the gene matches. Germline CDR1 is SGDLS and CDR2 is YYNGEE. The CDR3 spans 15 residues. The CDR3 sequence: CASSDRDRGGYGYTF. DNA of the CDR3: TGTGCCAGCAGCGACCGGGACAGGGGAGGATATGGCTACACCTTC.

The chain joins TRBV4-1 to TRBJ2-7, with D hard to call. The CDR3 consists of 16 residues. The germline CDR1 and CDR2 sequences are MGHRA and YSYEKL. Trimming cost V 1 base and J 3 bases, with 16 bases left between them. The CDR3, as DNA: TGCGCCAGCAGCCAAGTGGCCAGGAACCGCGACTACGAGCAGTACTTC. It translates to CASSQVARNRDYEQYF.

The chain couples TRBV27 to TRBJ2-7, with D perhaps matching TRBD1 (5 bases). There are 13 residues in the CDR3. Germline V gene data show CDR1 as MNHEY and CDR2 as SMNVEV (reference sequence). The V and J ends lost 5 bases and 3 bases respectively, with 11 bases between them. The CDR3 sequence is CASSRTRGYEQYF. As DNA, the CDR3 is TGTGCCAGCAGTCGGACACGAGGCTACGAGCAGTACTTC.

The DNA for the CDR3 is TGTGCCAGCAGTTACTCGATGATCGGGGATACGCAGTATTTT. It specifies CASSYSMIGDTQYF. The chain carries TRBV6-5 and TRBJ2-3; D remains ambiguous. The CDR3 is made up of 14 amino acids. Trimming stripped 0 bases from V and 6 bases from J, with 10 bases between. Per germline, CDR1 MNHEY and CDR2 SVGAGI.

The rearrangement links TRBV10-1 to TRBJ2-3, with D unclear. CDR1 and CDR2 (germline): WNHNN, SYGVQD (reference sequence). V lost 8 bases and J 2 bases, leaving 14 bases between the germline ends. The CDR3 runs to 14 residues. The CDR3 sequence: CASADGPHTDTQYF. CDR3 sequence (DNA): TGCGCCAGCGCCGATGGGCCCCACACAGATACGCAGTATTTT.

Details on this clone: This likely comes from a read error, as the CDR3 has no conserved phenylalanine or tryptophan at its end. The DNA is omitted, as the CDR3 cannot be located on it reliably, and the CDR3 follows TCRdb's listing. The CDR3 sequence is CASSRNSRDIAYI. The rearrangement links TRBV6-5 to TRBJ2-7; the listed D gene, TRBD1, was not tested against the DNA. The CDR3 numbers 13 amino acids, ends counted. From germline, CDR1 is MNHEY and CDR2 SVGAGI.

V gene TRBV7-8 combines with J gene TRBJ2-1, with TRBD2 matching over 8 bases. This CDR3 is 15 amino acids long. The germline gives CDR1 SGHVS, CDR2 FQNEAQ. The V and J ends lost 3 bases and 3 bases, in that order; junction bases with no gene match: 4. The DNA of the CDR3 is TGTGCCAGCAGCTTCGTGGCGGGAGGCTACAATGAGCAGTTCTTC. Residues: CASSFVAGGYNEQFF. Based on the CDR3 plus reference TRBV7-8 and TRBJ2-1, the full variable domain is GAGVSQSPRYKVAKRGQDVALRCDPISGHVSLFWYQQALGQGPEFLTYFQNEAQLDKSGLPSDRFFAERPEGSVSTLKIQRTQQEDSAVYLCASSFVAGGYNEQFFGPGTRLTVL.

V and J are TRBV6-1 and TRBJ2-3; D gene ambiguous. The CDR3 runs to 17 residues. The V end was cut by 4 bases, the J end by 7 bases, with 24 bases between. The V gene's germline CDR1 is MNHNS and CDR2 SASEGT. CDR3 in DNA: TGTGCCAGCAGTGCCACACCAAGCAGGATAGTCCCTCATACGCAGTATTTT. Protein sequence: CASSATPSRIVPHTQYF.

This chain links TRBV28 with TRBJ2-3, with 7 bases identical to TRBD1. The germline gives CDR1 MDHEN, CDR2 SYDVKM. V was clipped by 2 bases and J by 6 bases; unmatched bases: 8. The CDR3 is 15 residues long. The CDR3 DNA reads TGTGCCAGCAGTTTAGGGCAGGGGGAAAGTGATACGCAGTATTTT. The encoded protein is CASSLGQGESDTQYF. The entire variable domain, with the rest obtained from reference TRBV28 and TRBJ2-3, is as follows: DVKVTQSSRYLVKRTGEKVFLECVQDMDHENMFWYRQDPGLGLRLIYFSYDVKMKEKGDIPEGYSVSREKKERFSLILESASTNQTSMYLCASSLGQGESDTQYFGPGTRLTVL.

This clone was picked up one time. This chain joins TRBV29-1 and TRBJ1-1, with D hard to call. The CDR3 has 10 amino acids. Germline V gene lookup returns CDR1 SQVTM and CDR2 ANQGSEA. Deletions cut 3 bases from V and 7 bases from J, with 6 bases between. The CDR3 protein is CSVDPVEAFF. CDR3 in DNA: TGCAGCGTTGACCCGGTTGAAGCTTTCTTT.

The chain is built from TRBV27 and TRBJ2-3, with TRBD2 identical over 10 bases. The CDR3 is 15 residues long. V was clipped by 1 base and J by 5 bases; unmatched bases: 3. Germline values: CDR1 MNHEY, CDR2 SMNVEV (reference sequence). CDR3 nucleotides: TGTGCCAGCAGTTTATTAGCGGGGGGACGAGATACGCAGTATTTT. This gives the protein CASSLLAGGRDTQYF.

The rearrangement uses TRBV6-1 and TRBJ1-1, with a tentative D call TRBD1 (6 bases). Germline V gives CDR1 MNHNS, CDR2 SASEGT. This CDR3 has 14 residues. Trimming stripped 1 base from V and 4 bases from J, with 10 bases between. CDR3 loop: CASSEEGVATEAFF. CDR3 in DNA: TGTGCCAGCAGTGAAGAGGGGGTGGCCACTGAAGCTTTCTTT.

The chain employs TRBV28 and TRBJ2-7, with TRBD2 as a possible D gene (6 bases). CDR3 size: 15 residues. CDR1 MDHEN and CDR2 SYDVKM come from the germline V gene. The ends were cut back, 3 bases at V and 2 bases at J, with 14 bases in the middle. Here the CDR3 reads CASSLAAGGTYEQYF. As DNA, the CDR3 is TGTGCCAGCAGTTTGGCAGCGGGTGGCACCTACGAGCAGTACTTC.

The J gene is TRBJ2-5, the V gene TRBV9, with TRBD1 identical over 8 bases. Germline-derived CDR1 and CDR2 are SGDLS and YYNGEE. With V trimmed by 4 bases and J by 2 bases, 4 bases remained unmatched. The length of the CDR3 is 14 residues. The CDR3 region is CASSPGQVQETQYF. The DNA of the CDR3 is TGTGCCAGCAGCCCGGGACAGGTACAAGAGACCCAGTACTTC.

Here the CDR3 reads CASSFSHEFF. Here the CDR3 DNA reads TGTGCCAGCAGTTTTTCCCATGAGTTCTTC. The rearrangement joins TRBV27 to TRBJ2-1, with D unresolved. V was clipped by 3 bases and J by 14 bases, with 8 bases between them. The length of the CDR3 is 10 residues. CDR1 is MNHEY, CDR2 SMNVEV, per germline (reference sequence).

The V call is TRBV19, the J call TRBJ2-1; TRBD1 aligns across 7 bases. With V trimmed by 6 bases and J by 7 bases, 3 bases remained unmatched. Germline V gene sequence: CDR1 LNHDA, CDR2 SQIVND (reference sequence). The CDR3 consists of 12 residues. The CDR3 region is CASSLTGNEQFF. For the CDR3, the DNA is TGTGCCAGTAGCCTGACAGGGAATGAGCAGTTCTTC. Drawing the rest from reference TRBV19 and TRBJ2-1, the complete variable domain is DGGITQSPKYLFRKEGQNVTLSCEQNLNHDAMYWYRQDPGQGLRLIYYSQIVNDFQKGDIAEGYSVSREKKESFPLTVTSAQKNPTAFYLCASSLTGNEQFFGPGTRLTVL.